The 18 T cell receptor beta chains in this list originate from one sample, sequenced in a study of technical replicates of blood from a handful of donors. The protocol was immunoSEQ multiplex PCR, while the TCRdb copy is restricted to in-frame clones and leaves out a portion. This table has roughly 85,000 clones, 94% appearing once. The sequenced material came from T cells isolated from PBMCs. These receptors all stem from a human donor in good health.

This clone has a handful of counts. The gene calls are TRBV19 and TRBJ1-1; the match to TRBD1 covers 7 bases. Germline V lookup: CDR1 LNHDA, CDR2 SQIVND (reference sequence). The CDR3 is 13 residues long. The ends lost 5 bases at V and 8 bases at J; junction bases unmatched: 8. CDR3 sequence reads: CASSFRTGLEAFF. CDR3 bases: TGTGCCAGTAGTTTCCGGACAGGCCTGGAAGCTTTCTTT.

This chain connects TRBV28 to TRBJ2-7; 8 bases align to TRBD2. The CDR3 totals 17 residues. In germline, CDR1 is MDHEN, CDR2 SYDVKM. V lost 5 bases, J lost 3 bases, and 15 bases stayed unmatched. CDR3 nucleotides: TGTGCCAGCAGTCATGACGCGGTAGCGGGACCCTTCTACGAGCAGTACTTC. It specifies CASSHDAVAGPFYEQYF.

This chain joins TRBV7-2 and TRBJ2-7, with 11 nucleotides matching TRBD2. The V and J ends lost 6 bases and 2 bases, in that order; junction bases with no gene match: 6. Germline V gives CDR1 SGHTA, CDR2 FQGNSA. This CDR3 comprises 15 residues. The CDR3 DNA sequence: TGTGCCAGCAGGGTTCAACTAGCGGGAGCCTACGAGCAGTACTTC. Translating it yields CASRVQLAGAYEQYF.

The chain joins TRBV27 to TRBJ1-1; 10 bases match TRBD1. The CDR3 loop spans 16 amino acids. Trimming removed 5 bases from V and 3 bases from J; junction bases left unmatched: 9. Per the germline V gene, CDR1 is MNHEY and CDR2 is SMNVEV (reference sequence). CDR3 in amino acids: CASSTPTGGHHTEAFF. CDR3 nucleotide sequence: TGTGCCAGCAGTACGCCGACAGGGGGCCATCACACTGAAGCTTTCTTT.

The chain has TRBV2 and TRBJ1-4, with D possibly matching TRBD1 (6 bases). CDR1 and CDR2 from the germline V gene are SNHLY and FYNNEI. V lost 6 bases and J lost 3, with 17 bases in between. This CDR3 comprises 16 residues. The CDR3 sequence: CASSELGGAANEKLFF. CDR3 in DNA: TGTGCCAGCAGCGAACTAGGGGGGGCTGCTAATGAAAAACTGTTTTTT.

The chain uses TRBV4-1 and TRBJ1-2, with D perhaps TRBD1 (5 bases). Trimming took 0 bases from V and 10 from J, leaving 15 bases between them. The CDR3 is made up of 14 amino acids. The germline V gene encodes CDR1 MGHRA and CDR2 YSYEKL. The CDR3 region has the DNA TGCGCCAGCAGCCAAGATACAGGTCTAAGGTTCTACACCTTC. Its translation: CASSQDTGLRFYTF.

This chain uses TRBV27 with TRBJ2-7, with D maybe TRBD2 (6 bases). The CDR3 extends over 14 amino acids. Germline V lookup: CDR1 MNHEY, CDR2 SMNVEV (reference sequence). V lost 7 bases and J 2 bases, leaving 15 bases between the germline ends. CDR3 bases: TGTGCCAGCATCTGGGCTAGCGAGACCTACGAGCAGTACTTC. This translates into CASIWASETYEQYF.

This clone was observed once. The CDR3 sequence: CASSITTGRDQHF. DNA of the CDR3: TGTGCCAGTAGTATAACTACAGGGAGGGACCAGCATTTT. This sequence joins TRBV19 and TRBJ1-5; a weak D match, TRBD1 (6 bases). CDR3 length: 13 residues. The V end lost 2 bases, the J end lost 12 bases, and 14 bases lay between the germline ends. In germline, CDR1 is LNHDA, CDR2 SQIVND (reference sequence).

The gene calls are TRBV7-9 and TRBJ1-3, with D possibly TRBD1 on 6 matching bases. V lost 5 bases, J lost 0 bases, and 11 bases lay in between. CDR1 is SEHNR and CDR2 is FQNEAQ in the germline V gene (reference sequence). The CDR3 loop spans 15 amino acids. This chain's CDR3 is CASSPTGYSGNTIYF. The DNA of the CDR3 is TGTGCCAGCAGCCCCACAGGGTACTCTGGAAACACCATATATTTT.

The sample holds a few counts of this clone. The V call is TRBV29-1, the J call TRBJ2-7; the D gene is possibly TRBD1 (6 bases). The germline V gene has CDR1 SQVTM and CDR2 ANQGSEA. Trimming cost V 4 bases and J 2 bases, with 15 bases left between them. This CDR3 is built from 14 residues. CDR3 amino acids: CSVVVLGGPYEQYF. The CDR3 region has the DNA TGCAGCGTTGTGGTCCTAGGGGGACCCTACGAGCAGTACTTC.

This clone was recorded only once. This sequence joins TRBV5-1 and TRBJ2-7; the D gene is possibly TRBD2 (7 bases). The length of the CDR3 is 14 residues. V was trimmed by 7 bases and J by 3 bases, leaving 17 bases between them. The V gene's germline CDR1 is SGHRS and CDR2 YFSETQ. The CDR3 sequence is CASGSGEGGYEQYF. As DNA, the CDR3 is TGCGCCAGCGGGAGCGGGGAAGGGGGCTACGAGCAGTACTTC.

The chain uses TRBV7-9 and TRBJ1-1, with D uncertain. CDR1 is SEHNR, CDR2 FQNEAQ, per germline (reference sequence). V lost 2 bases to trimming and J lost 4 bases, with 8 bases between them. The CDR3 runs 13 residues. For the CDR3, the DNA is TGTGCCAGCAGCTTATCAACAACCACTGAAGCTTTCTTT. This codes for CASSLSTTTEAFF.

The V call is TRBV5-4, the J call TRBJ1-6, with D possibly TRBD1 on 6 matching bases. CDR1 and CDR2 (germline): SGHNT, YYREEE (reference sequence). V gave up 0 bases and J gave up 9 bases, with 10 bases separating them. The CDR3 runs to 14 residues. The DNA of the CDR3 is TGTGCCAGCAGCTTGGGGACAGAGGGTTCACCCCTCCACTTT. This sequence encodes CASSLGTEGSPLHF.

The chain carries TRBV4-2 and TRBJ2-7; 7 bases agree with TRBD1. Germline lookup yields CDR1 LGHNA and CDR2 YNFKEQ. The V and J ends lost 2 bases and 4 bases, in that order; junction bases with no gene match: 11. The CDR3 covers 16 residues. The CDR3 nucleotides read TGTGCCAGCAGCCAAAAGGGGCAGGGGACAGTTTACGAGCAGTACTTC. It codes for CASSQKGQGTVYEQYF.

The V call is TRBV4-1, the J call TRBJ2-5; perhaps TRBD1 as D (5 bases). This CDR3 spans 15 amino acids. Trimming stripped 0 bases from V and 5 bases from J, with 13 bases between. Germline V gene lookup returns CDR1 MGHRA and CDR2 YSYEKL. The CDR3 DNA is TGCGCCAGCAGCCAAGAACAGACAGCAAAGGAGACCCAGTACTTC. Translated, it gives CASSQEQTAKETQYF.

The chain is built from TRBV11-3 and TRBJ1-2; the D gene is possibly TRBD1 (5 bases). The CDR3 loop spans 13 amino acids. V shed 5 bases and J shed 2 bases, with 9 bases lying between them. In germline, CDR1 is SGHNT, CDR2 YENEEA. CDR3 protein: CASSPDSNYGYTF. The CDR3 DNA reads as TGTGCCAGCAGCCCCGACAGCAACTATGGCTACACCTTC.

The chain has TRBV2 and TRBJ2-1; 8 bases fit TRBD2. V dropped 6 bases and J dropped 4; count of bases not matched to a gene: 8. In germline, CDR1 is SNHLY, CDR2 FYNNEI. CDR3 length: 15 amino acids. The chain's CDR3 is CASRPTSGPYNEQFF. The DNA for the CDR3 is TGTGCCAGCAGACCAACTAGCGGACCTTACAATGAGCAGTTCTTC.

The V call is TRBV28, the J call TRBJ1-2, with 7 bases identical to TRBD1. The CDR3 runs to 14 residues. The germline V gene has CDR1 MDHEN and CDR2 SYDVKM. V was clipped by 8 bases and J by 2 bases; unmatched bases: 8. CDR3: CASGPPGQNYGYTF. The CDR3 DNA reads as TGTGCCAGCGGCCCCCCGGGACAGAACTATGGCTACACCTTC.